Following are 21 T cell receptor beta chains from one sample sequenced in a study of early T cells in non-severe SARS-CoV-2 infection (dated by TCRdb to about 2021). Receptor amplification or capture employed 5' RACE. Sequencing took place on a NextSeq 500. TCRdb handled the public reads itself, with Q25 trimming in fastp and clone calling in MiXCR, and kept productive beta chains. Every entry covers one CDR3 protein and lists the most common genes and DNA from its rows. This sample comprises 100,000 to 150,000 distinct CDR3 sequences, 14% to 15% of them detected only once. In total, the top ten clones hold 21% of the sample. Source material: whole blood. All receptors come from an adult who was a healthcare worker with PCR-confirmed SARS-CoV-2 infection or an uninfected control (not recorded which).

This clonotype was seen a handful of times. V gene TRBV7-6 combines with J gene TRBJ2-1; 8 bases are shared with TRBD2. The germline V gene encodes CDR1 SGHVS and CDR2 FNYEAQ. The CDR3 spans 14 residues. V shed 5 bases, J shed 4 bases, and the junction held 4 bases outside the gene matches. The CDR3 spells CASSIRGGYNEQFF. The CDR3, as DNA: TGTGCCAGCAGCATCCGGGGGGGTTACAATGAGCAGTTCTTC.

This chain connects TRBV11-1 to TRBJ2-1; 7 nucleotides match TRBD2. The CDR3 is 17 residues long. Germline-derived CDR1 and CDR2 are SGHAT and FQDESV (reference sequence). Losses at the gene ends were 5 bases for V and 0 bases for J; bases not matched to a gene: 10. CDR3 in amino acids: CASSRRAGRTSYNEQFF. CDR3 DNA sequence: TGTGCCAGCAGCCGGAGAGCGGGGCGGACCTCCTACAATGAGCAGTTCTTC.

The rearrangement joins TRBV2 to TRBJ2-2; 12 bases align to TRBD1. V lost 10 bases to trimming and J lost 6 bases; unmatched junction nucleotides: 9. CDR3 length equals 15 residues. Germline-derived CDR1 and CDR2 are SNHLY and FYNNEI. The CDR3 bases are TGTGCCACCCGGAGGGGACAGGGGGCCTCCGGGGAGCTGTTTTTT. It translates to CATRRGQGASGELFF.

V is TRBV11-2 and J is TRBJ2-1, with 8 bases that match TRBD1. The CDR3 consists of 14 residues. With V trimmed by 6 bases and J by 6 bases, 7 bases remained unmatched. Germline V lookup: CDR1 SGHAT, CDR2 FQNNGV. In DNA form, the CDR3 reads TGTGCCAGCAGACTACAGGGGGTTGGCAATGAGCAGTTCTTC. This codes for CASRLQGVGNEQFF.

The rearrangement joins TRBV5-6 to TRBJ1-1; 10 bases line up with TRBD1. The CDR3 contains 16 residues. In germline, CDR1 is SGHDT, CDR2 YYEEEE. V lost 4 bases, J lost 0 bases, and 6 bases stayed unmatched. The CDR3 loop is CASSPGTGAMNTEAFF. The CDR3 region has the DNA TGTGCCAGCAGCCCCGGGACAGGGGCTATGAACACTGAAGCTTTCTTT.

This clonotype appeared many times. The rearrangement joins TRBV3-1 to TRBJ1-5; D gene uncertain. Germline V lookup: CDR1 LGHDT, CDR2 YNNKEL (reference sequence). V gave up 3 bases and J gave up 0 bases, with 9 bases separating them. This CDR3 is built from 15 residues. CDR3 nucleotides: TGTGCCAGCAGCCATAGCCAGTATAGCAATCAGCCCCAGCATTTT. It codes for CASSHSQYSNQPQHF. The variable domain in full, completed from reference TRBV3-1 and TRBJ1-5, reads DTAVSQTPKYLVTQMGNDKSIKCEQNLGHDTMYWYKQDSKKFLKIMFSYNNKELIINETVPNRFSPKSPDKAHLNLHINSLELGDSAVYFCASSHSQYSNQPQHFGDGTRLSIL.

This clonotype was recorded a few times. The chain combines TRBV2 with TRBJ2-7, with D perhaps matching TRBD1 (6 bases). V gave up 7 bases and J gave up 5 bases, with 15 bases separating them. This CDR3 comprises 13 residues. The germline CDR1 and CDR2 sequences are SNHLY and FYNNEI. Here the CDR3 DNA reads TGTGCCAGCACTTACTCAGGGGACAACGAGCAGTACTTC. Translation gives CASTYSGDNEQYF.

This clonotype was seen only a few times. The J gene is TRBJ2-3, the V gene TRBV18; 13 positions agree with TRBD2. The CDR3 totals 15 residues. From germline, CDR1 is KGHSH and CDR2 LQKENI. The V and J ends lost 8 bases and 0 bases, in that order; junction bases with no gene match: 2. The CDR3 sequence: CASRTSGGSTDTQYF. The CDR3 DNA reads TGTGCCAGCCGGACTAGCGGGGGCAGCACAGATACGCAGTATTTT.

This clonotype has a count of ten or more. The chain carries TRBV18 and TRBJ2-7; 10 nucleotides agree with TRBD2. Trimming cost V 3 bases and J 4 bases; bases outside gene matches: 0. The CDR3 extends over 13 amino acids. From germline, CDR1 is KGHSH and CDR2 LQKENI. CDR3 DNA: TGTGCCAGCTCACCTAGCGGGAGGTACGAGCAGTACTTC. Protein sequence: CASSPSGRYEQYF.

To note about this clonotype: Here the CDR3 omits its conserved ending phenylalanine or tryptophan, so a read error is the likely source. The chain couples TRBV18 to TRBJ2-7; no reliable D call. V lost 6 bases, J lost 1 base, and 10 bases lay in between. Germline V gives CDR1 KGHSH, CDR2 LQKENI. CDR3 length: 13 residues. The CDR3 region has the DNA TGTGCCAGCTCCACTCAGGAGTCCTACGAGCAGTACATC. It codes for CASSTQESYEQYI.

The rearrangement joins TRBV6-5 to TRBJ2-3; tentatively, D is TRBD1 or TRBD2 (7 bases each). CDR1 is MNHEY and CDR2 is SVGAGI in the germline V gene. The CDR3 consists of 14 residues. Trimming took off 5 bases at V and 1 base at J, with 10 bases between the two ends. The CDR3 DNA is TGTGCCAGCAGTCAGGGGGGGGGCACAGATACGCAGTATTTT. Its translation: CASSQGGGTDTQYF.

This clonotype showed up many times. The chain is built from TRBV7-8 and TRBJ1-4; D remains unclear. The CDR3 totals 15 residues. CDR1 is SGHVS and CDR2 is FQNEAQ in the germline V gene. With 1 base removed from V and 2 bases from J, the gap between germline ends came to 8 bases. The DNA of the CDR3 is TGTGCCAGCAGCTTAGACCGGTTCACTAATGAAAAACTGTTTTTT. Translating it yields CASSLDRFTNEKLFF.

This clonotype was seen a handful of times. V gene TRBV27 combines with J gene TRBJ1-2, with 9 positions matching TRBD1. Germline CDR1 is MNHEY and CDR2 is SMNVEV (reference sequence). This CDR3 has 13 amino acids. V was pared by 4 bases and J by 6 bases, with 3 bases of the junction left unmatched. CDR3 sequence (DNA): TGTGCCAGCAGTTACAGGGGGCTTCATGGCTACACCTTC. It specifies CASSYRGLHGYTF.

This clonotype appeared many times. The chain uses TRBV7-6 and TRBJ2-7; D not resolved. V was trimmed by 5 bases and J by 7 bases, leaving 12 bases between them. CDR1 and CDR2 from the germline V gene are SGHVS and FNYEAQ. The CDR3 spans 12 residues. CDR3 residues: CASSPTYGEQYF. The CDR3 nucleotides read TGTGCCAGCAGCCCTACCTATGGTGAGCAGTACTTC. Using reference TRBV7-6 and TRBJ2-7 for the parts outside the CDR3, the full variable domain is GAGVSQSPRYKVTKRGQDVALRCDPISGHVSLYWYRQALGQGPEFLTYFNYEAQQDKSGLPNDRFSAERPEGSISTLTIQRTEQRDSAMYRCASSPTYGEQYFGPGTRLTVT.

This clonotype was detected only a few times. The gene calls are TRBV20-1 and TRBJ1-5; D unresolved. The V gene's germline CDR1 is DFQATT and CDR2 SNEGSKA (reference sequence). The V gene lost 1 base and the J gene lost 0 bases, with 10 bases spanning the gap. This CDR3 contains 15 residues. The DNA for the CDR3 is TGCAGTGCTAGAGCTTCTTACCATAGCAATCAGCCCCAGCATTTT. It specifies CSARASYHSNQPQHF.

The V call is TRBV10-3, the J call TRBJ1-2; 8 bases map to TRBD1. The CDR3 has 14 amino acids. Germline V lookup: CDR1 ENHRY, CDR2 SYGVKD. Unmatched junction bases numbered 6, after V lost 1 base and J lost 8 bases. For the CDR3, the DNA is TGTGCCATCAGTGAGTGGCAGGGGGCGAAAGGCTACACCTTC. Protein sequence: CAISEWQGAKGYTF.

This clonotype turned up a few times. This chain uses TRBV5-1 with TRBJ2-1; no reliable D call. The V and J ends lost 6 bases and 4 bases respectively, with 8 bases between them. The CDR3 loop spans 12 amino acids. Germline assignment: CDR1 SGHRS and CDR2 YFSETQ. DNA for the CDR3: TGCGCCAGCAAGGACGGTTACAATGAGCAGTTCTTC. This codes for CASKDGYNEQFF.

This clonotype was detected only a few times. The chain carries TRBV7-2 and TRBJ2-7; 8 bases match TRBD1. This CDR3 comprises 17 residues. From germline, CDR1 is SGHTA and CDR2 FQGNSA. The V and J ends lost 7 bases and 8 bases, in that order; junction bases with no gene match: 22. CDR3 sequence: CASTQNPETGDAGKQYF. CDR3 nucleotide sequence: TGTGCCAGCACACAAAACCCAGAGACAGGGGATGCTGGGAAGCAGTACTTC.

The chain links TRBV10-3 to TRBJ1-1, with TRBD1 matching 8 bases. The CDR3 extends over 13 amino acids. CDR1 ENHRY and CDR2 SYGVKD come from the germline V gene. V was clipped by 9 bases and J by 1 base; unmatched bases: 4. The CDR3 loop reads CAIADRANTEAFF. DNA of the CDR3: TGTGCCATAGCGGACAGGGCGAACACTGAAGCTTTCTTT.

This clonotype has just a few counts. The V and J genes are TRBV5-1 and TRBJ2-1; 7 nucleotides agree with TRBD2. J was trimmed by 8 bases and V by 4 bases; bases with no gene match: 12. Germline V lookup: CDR1 SGHRS, CDR2 YFSETQ. This CDR3 has 15 amino acids. The chain's CDR3 is CASSPVARGNHEQFF. The CDR3, as DNA: TGCGCCAGCAGCCCCGTTGCGCGGGGGAACCATGAGCAGTTCTTC.

CDR3 in DNA: TGTGCCATAAACGACACTCCCTACGAGCAGTACTTC. Translated: CAINDTPYEQYF. The gene calls are TRBV10-3 and TRBJ2-7, with D hard to call. This CDR3 is built from 12 residues. Trimming removed 9 bases from V and 2 bases from J, with 11 bases in between. Germline V lookup: CDR1 ENHRY, CDR2 SYGVKD.